This paragraph covers one T cell receptor (beta chain) sequence. The junction differs from germline at one of its ends, possibly a read error. These data are taken from a study of blood T cell repertoires in COVID-19. TCRdb's copy holds only in-frame clones and misses some; the assay was immunoSEQ multiplex PCR. The sample yields approximately 50,000 clones, around 86% seen once. The CDR3 has 13 amino acids. Germline CDR1 is SGHVS and CDR2 is FQNEAQ. This rearrangement joins TRBV7-8 to TRBJ1-3, with 7 nucleotides matching TRBD1. Sequencing used peripheral blood. The receptor's source is a woman older than 75 with acute or convalescent COVID-19. Here the CDR3 reads CASGTGAGNTVYF. The CDR3 DNA follows: TGTGCCAGCGGTACAGGGGCTGGAAACACCGTATATTTT.